This is a list of T cell receptor beta chains from one sample in a study of beta chain features in type 1 diabetes. Profiling relied on immunoSEQ multiplex PCR, and the TCRdb table lists in-frame clones only, not all of them. The sample lists 350,000 to 400,000 clones, around 16% seen once, with about 0.019% in the top ten. The specimen sequenced was naive CD4+ T cells from blood. The receptors here all came from a woman between 18 and 30 years old in good health. Both conserved end residues are part of each CDR3.

J | V | CDR3
TRBJ2-7 | TRBV19 | CASSMLLRPGAIYEQYF
TRBJ2-1 | TRBV28 | CASTWAGPGEQFF
TRBJ2-1 | TRBV30 | CAWGDGTTYNEQFF
TRBJ2-7 | TRBV4-1 | CASPREENSYEQYF
TRBJ2-3 | TRBV10-3 | CAISDPGTSTDTQYF
TRBJ2-2 | TRBV7-7 | CASSPSGRRTGELFF
TRBJ2-3 | TRBV5-1 | CASSPGTGADTQYF
TRBJ2-1 | TRBV30 | CAWGRGLVYNEQFF
TRBJ2-4 | TRBV30 | CAWTGVAKNIQYF
TRBJ2-2 | TRBV6-5 | CASSRDRGTGELFF
TRBJ1-2 | TRBV5-1 | CASSSGQLPQYGYTF
TRBJ1-1 | TRBV27 | CASSRNPGQAEAFF
TRBJ1-2 | TRBV7-9 | CATGTGTYGYTF
TRBJ2-7 | TRBV9 | CASGTGTYEQYF
TRBJ1-1 | TRBV29-1 | CSVALVVVPEAFF
TRBJ2-7 | TRBV13 | CASSLFRGTEQYF
TRBJ2-1 | TRBV4-1 | CASSQGGNEQFF
TRBJ2-7 | TRBV28 | CASSPRLAGVNEQYF
TRBJ1-2 | TRBV5-1 | CASSLQGSGGYTF
TRBJ2-3 | TRBV5-1 | CASSLDGTSTDTQYF